These 9 T cell receptor beta chains came from one sample sequenced in a study of cytomegalovirus exposure and HLA in healthy donors. The PCR ran on 60 Vbeta and 13 Jbeta primers. Repertoires were generated with immunoSEQ multiplex PCR, while TCRdb's copy carries only in-frame clones and drops some. This table has 95,000 to 150,000 clones, around 82% appearing once. The sample consisted of PBMCs. Receptors were obtained from a female donor in good health and CMV-seronegative.

The genes are TRBV5-1 and TRBJ2-7; TRBD1 might be the D (6 bases). CDR1 and CDR2 from the germline V gene are SGHRS and YFSETQ. The germline V and J ends were trimmed by 3 bases and 11 bases, with 15 bases remaining between them. The CDR3 is made up of 12 amino acids. The CDR3 is CASSSGQIPEYF. DNA for the CDR3: TGCGCCAGCAGCTCCGGACAGATCCCGGAGTACTTC.

On this clone itself: The junction differs from germline at one of its ends, possibly a read error. CDR3 nucleotide sequence: TGTTCCAGCAGCTTCACTAGCGGGAGCACAGATACGCAGTATTTT. Amino acids: CSSSFTSGSTDTQYF. The chain has TRBV7-9 and TRBJ2-3; 9 nucleotides align to TRBD2. The CDR3 spans 15 residues. The germline CDR1 and CDR2 sequences are SEHNR and FQNEAQ (reference sequence).

The V gene is TRBV6-1, the J gene TRBJ1-4, with no clear D. Germline CDR1 is MNHNS and CDR2 is SASEGT. The CDR3 consists of 15 residues. V lost 6 bases, J lost 0 bases, and 11 bases lay in between. The CDR3: CASRGLTTTNEKLFF. CDR3 sequence (DNA): TGTGCCAGCAGAGGACTGACAACAACTAATGAAAAACTGTTTTTT.

V gene TRBV2 combines with J gene TRBJ1-1; D is unclear. CDR3 length: 14 residues. Deletions cut 7 bases from V and 4 bases from J, with 16 bases between. Germline values: CDR1 SNHLY, CDR2 FYNNEI. CDR3 protein: CASIFRVESTEAFF. The CDR3, as DNA: TGTGCCAGCATTTTCCGGGTGGAGAGCACTGAAGCTTTCTTT.

CDR3 region: CASSPHPDRVGEQYF. CDR3 bases: TGTGCCAGCAGTCCTCATCCGGACAGGGTTGGCGAGCAGTACTTC. The rearrangement uses TRBV28 and TRBJ2-7, with 8 bases lining up with TRBD1. This CDR3 is built from 15 residues. After removal of 5 bases from V and 6 bases from J, the junction contained 12 bases not matched to a gene. Germline CDR1 MDHEN, CDR2 SYDVKM. The whole variable domain, remainder taken from reference TRBV28 and TRBJ2-7, is DVKVTQSSRYLVKRTGEKVFLECVQDMDHENMFWYRQDPGLGLRLIYFSYDVKMKEKGDIPEGYSVSREKKERFSLILESASTNQTSMYLCASSPHPDRVGEQYFGPGTRLTVT.

The sample holds one count of this clone. The chain links TRBV9 to TRBJ2-7, with D possibly being TRBD2 (5 bases). Trimming removed 3 bases at V and 7 bases at J, with 11 bases between. Per the germline V gene, CDR1 is SGDLS and CDR2 is YYNGEE. The CDR3 covers 12 residues. The CDR3 protein is CASSEHTGEQYF. In DNA, the CDR3 is TGTGCCAGCAGCGAACATACGGGGGAGCAGTACTTC.

The CDR3: CASSQGTGAAYEQYF. The CDR3 DNA sequence: TGTGCCAGCAGCCAAGGAACAGGCGCAGCCTACGAGCAGTACTTC. The gene calls are TRBV4-2 and TRBJ2-5; a weak D match, TRBD1 (5 bases). The DNA end lines up better with TRBJ2-7; the J call may be wrong. From germline, CDR1 is LGHNA and CDR2 YNFKEQ. The CDR3 runs 15 residues.

V and J are TRBV7-9 and TRBJ2-2; weak D call: TRBD2 (6 bases). Trimming removed 0 bases at V and 8 bases at J, with 10 bases between. Germline CDR1 SEHNR, CDR2 FQNEAQ (reference sequence). CDR3 length: 14 amino acids. The CDR3 here is CASSLAEGKGELFF. The CDR3 DNA is TGTGCCAGCAGCTTAGCGGAGGGGAAGGGGGAGCTGTTTTTT.

V and J are TRBV9 and TRBJ1-1; possible D gene TRBD1, 5 bases. V lost 5 bases and J lost 0, with 11 bases in between. Germline V lookup: CDR1 SGDLS, CDR2 YYNGEE. This CDR3 has 14 residues. The CDR3: CASRISGLNTEAFF. CDR3 bases: TGTGCCAGCAGAATTTCAGGGTTGAACACTGAAGCTTTCTTT.